The TCR beta chain described here comes from a study of radiation and T cells in renal cell carcinoma. Repertoires were generated with immunoSEQ multiplex PCR, while TCRdb's copy carries only in-frame clones and drops some. The data show more than 75,000 clones, 80% to 90% seen once. The ends were cut back, 0 bases at V and 1 base at J, with 6 bases in the middle. The CDR3 covers 14 residues. The germline gives CDR1 MNHEY, CDR2 SVGAGI. The time point is: blood 2 weeks post-SBRT. Treatment specified: 15 Gy SBRT to primary tumor, nephrectomy 4 weeks later. The tumor was a clear cell renal cell carcinoma.

This chain uses TRBV6-5 with TRBJ1-1; no definite D call. The sequence came from a woman aged 45-65 years with renal cell carcinoma. The input for sequencing was blood, taken from a patient whose treatment included radiotherapy and nephrectomy. For the CDR3, the DNA is TGTGCCAGCAGTTACTCGACCTCGAACACTGAAGCTTTCTTT. Its translation: CASSYSTSNTEAFF.